Detailed here is one T cell receptor (beta chain). CDR1 and CDR2 from the germline V gene are SGHTA and FQGNSA. Between the trimmed V and J ends, which lost 2 bases and 0 bases, there was a span of 9 bases. The CDR3 runs to 15 residues. In the study's own analysis: Reference gene primer amplification gave nucleated cell count estimates. Data came from immunoSEQ multiplex PCR; TCRdb stores just in-frame clones and leaves some out. V and J calls and clone size come straight from that table; D and trimming were deduced from the DNA. This sample has around 60,000 clones, with around 77% found just once. These data are taken from a study of blood T cell repertoires in COVID-19.

Input material: peripheral blood. The chain links TRBV7-2 to TRBJ2-3; D is possibly TRBD2 (5 bases). This TCR was recovered from a woman in her seventies with COVID-19, enrolled during active disease. The CDR3 DNA reads as TGTGCCAGCAGCTTAAGCGGAGACAGCACAGATACGCAGTATTTT. This codes for CASSLSGDSTDTQYF.